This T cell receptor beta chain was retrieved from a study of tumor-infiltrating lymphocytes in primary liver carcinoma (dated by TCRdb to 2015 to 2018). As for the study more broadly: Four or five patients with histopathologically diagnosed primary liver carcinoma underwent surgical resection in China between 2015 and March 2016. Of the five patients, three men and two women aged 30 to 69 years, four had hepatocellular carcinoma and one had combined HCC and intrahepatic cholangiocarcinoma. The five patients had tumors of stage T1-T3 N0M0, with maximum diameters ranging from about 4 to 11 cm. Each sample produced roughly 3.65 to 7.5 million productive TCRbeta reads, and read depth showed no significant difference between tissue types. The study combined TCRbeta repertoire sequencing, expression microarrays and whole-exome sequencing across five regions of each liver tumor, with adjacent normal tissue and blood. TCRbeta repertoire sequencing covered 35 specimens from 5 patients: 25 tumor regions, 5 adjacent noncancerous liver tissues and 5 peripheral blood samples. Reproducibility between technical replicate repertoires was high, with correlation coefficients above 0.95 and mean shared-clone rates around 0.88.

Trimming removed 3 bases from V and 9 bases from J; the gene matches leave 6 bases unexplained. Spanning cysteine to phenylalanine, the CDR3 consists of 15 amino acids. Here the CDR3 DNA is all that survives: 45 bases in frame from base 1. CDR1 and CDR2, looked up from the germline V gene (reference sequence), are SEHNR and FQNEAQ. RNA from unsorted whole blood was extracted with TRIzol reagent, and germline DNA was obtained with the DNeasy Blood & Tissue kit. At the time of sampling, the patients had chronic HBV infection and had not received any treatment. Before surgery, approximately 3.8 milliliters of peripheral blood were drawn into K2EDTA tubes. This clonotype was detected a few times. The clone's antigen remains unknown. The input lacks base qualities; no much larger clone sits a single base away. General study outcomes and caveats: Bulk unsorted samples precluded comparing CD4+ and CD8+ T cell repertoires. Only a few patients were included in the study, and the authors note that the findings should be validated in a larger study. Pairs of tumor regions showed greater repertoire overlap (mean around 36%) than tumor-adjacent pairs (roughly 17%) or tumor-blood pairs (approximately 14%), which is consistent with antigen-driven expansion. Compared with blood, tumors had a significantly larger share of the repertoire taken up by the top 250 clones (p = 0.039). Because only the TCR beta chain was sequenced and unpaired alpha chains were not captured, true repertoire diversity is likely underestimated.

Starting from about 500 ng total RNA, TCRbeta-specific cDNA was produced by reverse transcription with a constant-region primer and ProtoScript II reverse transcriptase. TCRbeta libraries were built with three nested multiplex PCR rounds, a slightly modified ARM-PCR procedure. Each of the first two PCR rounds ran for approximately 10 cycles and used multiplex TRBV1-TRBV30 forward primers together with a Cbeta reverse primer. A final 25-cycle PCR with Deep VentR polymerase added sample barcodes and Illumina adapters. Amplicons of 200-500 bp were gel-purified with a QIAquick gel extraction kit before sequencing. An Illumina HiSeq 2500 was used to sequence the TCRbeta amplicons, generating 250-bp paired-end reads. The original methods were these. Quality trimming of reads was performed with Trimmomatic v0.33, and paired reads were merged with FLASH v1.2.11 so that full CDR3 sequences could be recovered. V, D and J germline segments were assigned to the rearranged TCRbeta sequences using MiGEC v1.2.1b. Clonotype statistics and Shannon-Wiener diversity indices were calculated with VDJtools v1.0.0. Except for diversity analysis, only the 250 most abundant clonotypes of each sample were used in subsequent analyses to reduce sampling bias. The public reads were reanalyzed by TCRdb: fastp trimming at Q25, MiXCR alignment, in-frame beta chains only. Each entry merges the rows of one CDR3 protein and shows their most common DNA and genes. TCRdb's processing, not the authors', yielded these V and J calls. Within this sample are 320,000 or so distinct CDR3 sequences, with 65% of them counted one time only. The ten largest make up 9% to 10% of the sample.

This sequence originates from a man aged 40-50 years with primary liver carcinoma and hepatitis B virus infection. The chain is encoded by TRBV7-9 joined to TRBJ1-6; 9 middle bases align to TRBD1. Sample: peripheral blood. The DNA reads TGTGCCAGCAGCTTCTCGGACAGGGGTACTTCACCCCTCCACTTT. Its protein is CASSFSDRGTSPLHF. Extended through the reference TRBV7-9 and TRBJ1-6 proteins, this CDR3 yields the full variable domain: DTGVSQNPRHKITKRGQNVTFRCDPISEHNRLYWYRQTLGQGPEFLTYFQNEAQLEKSRLLSDRFSAERPKGSFSTLEIQRTEQGDSAMYLCASSFSDRGTSPLHFGNGTRLTVT.